This note documents a single TCR beta chain sequence. The CDR3 spans 14 residues. Trimming took 1 base from V and 5 from J, leaving 14 bases between them. Germline values: CDR1 DFQATT, CDR2 SNEGSKA (reference sequence). The entry originates in a study of human T cells and chemical hapten exposure. Documented time point: patch test 2, 6 weeks after DPC sensitization. This sample's treatment: therapeutic diphenylcyclopropenone sensitization with weekly scalp DPC. TCRdb re-derived calls from the RACE reads in MiXCR, one entry per CDR3 protein. The table lists 65,000 to 90,000 distinct CDR3 sequences, less than 8% of them singletons.

The TCR comes from a woman aged 25 to 39 with alopecia areata. Some clones in this sample may be carry-over from other donors' samples. The specimen comprised whole blood, sampled in connection with sensitization to the hapten diphenylcyclopropenone (DPC). V usage is TRBV20-1 and J usage is TRBJ1-1, with D unresolved. The CDR3 loop is CSARGESGRTEAFF. The CDR3 nucleotides read TGCAGTGCTAGAGGGGAAAGCGGGAGGACTGAAGCTTTCTTT.